These 26 T cell receptor beta chains were all obtained from the same sample, sequenced in a study of blood T cells in healthy people across ages. A second PCR, run for about 7 to 11 cycles, used a sample-barcoded 5' primer plus a J-beta primer mix. TCRdb reprocessed the 5' RACE reads with MiXCR, giving one entry per CDR3 protein. This sample has 800,000 to 900,000 distinct CDR3 sequences, with around 62% found just once. Sequenced material: blood. The receptor source for this set is a man aged 30 to 39 in good health.

The chain links TRBV10-3 to TRBJ1-1; weak D call: TRBD1 (6 bases). Trimming cost V 4 bases and J 0 bases, with 9 bases left between them. This CDR3 has 14 amino acids. The germline CDR1 and CDR2 sequences are ENHRY and SYGVKD. The CDR3 here is CAISVRGMNTEAFF. The CDR3 nucleotides read TGTGCCATCAGTGTCAGGGGTATGAACACTGAAGCTTTCTTT.

The chain couples TRBV3-1 to TRBJ1-6; the match to TRBD1 covers 7 bases. J lost 9 bases, V lost 1 base, and 6 bases had no gene match. Germline V CDR1 and CDR2: LGHDT, YNNKEL (reference sequence). The CDR3 has 15 residues. CDR3 DNA: TGTGCCAGCAGCCAAGGAAAGGGGGCAAGTTCACCCCTCCACTTT. It encodes CASSQGKGASSPLHF. Full variable domain (rest looked up from reference TRBV3-1 and TRBJ1-6): DTAVSQTPKYLVTQMGNDKSIKCEQNLGHDTMYWYKQDSKKFLKIMFSYNNKELIINETVPNRFSPKSPDKAHLNLHINSLELGDSAVYFCASSQGKGASSPLHFGNGTRLTVT.

V is TRBV2 and J is TRBJ2-1, with TRBD2 identical over 9 bases. The germline gives CDR1 SNHLY, CDR2 FYNNEI. J was trimmed by 4 bases and V by 6 bases; bases with no gene match: 10. This CDR3 region has 16 residues. The CDR3 nucleotides read TGTGCCAGCAGCCCCATGGGGCTAGCGGGATACAATGAGCAGTTCTTC. It is translated as CASSPMGLAGYNEQFF.

This clonotype showed up just a few times. Here the CDR3 DNA reads TGCAGCGTTGAAATACCGAACTTCTATGGCTACACCTTC. This encodes CSVEIPNFYGYTF. The chain is built from TRBV29-1 and TRBJ1-2; no firm D call. V was pared by 2 bases and J by 4 bases, with 11 bases between. The germline V gene has CDR1 SQVTM and CDR2 ANQGSEA. There are 13 residues in the CDR3.

This chain connects TRBV20-1 to TRBJ1-6; D perhaps matches TRBD1 (5 bases). The CDR3 sequence is 14 residues long. V was pared by 3 bases and J by 7 bases, with 13 bases between. From germline, CDR1 is DFQATT and CDR2 SNEGSKA (reference sequence). For the CDR3, the DNA is TGCAGTGCTAGGGGACGCCCTAGAAATTCACCCCTCCACTTT. This translates into CSARGRPRNSPLHF.

This clonotype was counted between two and nine times. The rearrangement uses TRBV21-1 and TRBJ1-2; the table's D call of TRBD1 was not tested on the DNA. TRBV21-1 is a pseudogene segment. This CDR3 is built from 14 residues. This CDR3 is CASSMTGPFYGYTF. In DNA, the CDR3 is TGTGCCAGCAGCATGACAGGACCCTTCTATGGCTACACCTTC.

The V call is TRBV3-1, the J call TRBJ1-2; D may be TRBD1 (6 bases). Germline lookup yields CDR1 LGHDT and CDR2 YNNKEL (reference sequence). Trimming removed 8 bases at V and 3 bases at J, with 19 bases between. The CDR3 covers 15 residues. The CDR3 loop is CASGLTGSVYYGYTF. In nucleotides, the CDR3 is TGTGCCAGCGGCCTCACAGGGTCGGTTTACTATGGCTACACCTTC.

The V call is TRBV14, the J call TRBJ2-1; 10 nucleotides agree with TRBD2. This CDR3 region has 17 residues. CDR1 is SGHDN, CDR2 FVKESK, per germline. J lost 13 bases, V lost 4 bases, and 19 bases had no gene match. The CDR3 is CASSPLAGVNREETQFF. In DNA, the CDR3 is TGTGCCAGCAGCCCTCTAGCGGGGGTCAATCGAGAGGAGACCCAGTTCTTC.

The chain recombines TRBV18 with TRBJ1-1, with D possibly TRBD1 on 5 matching bases. The CDR3 loop spans 16 amino acids. Per the germline V gene, CDR1 is KGHSH and CDR2 is LQKENI. Trimming took off 5 bases at V and 6 bases at J, with 22 bases between the two ends. In nucleotides, the CDR3 is TGTGCCAGCTCAACAGTGGGGACCGGAGTCTCCGCTGAAGCTTTCTTT. Its protein product is CASSTVGTGVSAEAFF. The variable domain in full, completed from reference TRBV18 and TRBJ1-1, reads NAGVMQNPRHLVRRRGQEARLRCSPMKGHSHVYWYRQLPEEGLKFMVYLQKENIIDESGMPKERFSAEFPKEGPSILRIQQVVRGDSAAYFCASSTVGTGVSAEAFFGQGTRLTVV.

The chain uses TRBV6-6 and TRBJ1-6; D possibly corresponds to TRBD1 (5 bases). Trimming took off 2 bases at V and 4 bases at J, with 12 bases between the two ends. The CDR3 has 16 residues. Germline loops: CDR1 MNHNY, CDR2 SVGAGI (reference sequence). As DNA, the CDR3 is TGTGCCAGCAGTTACGGGACGGATCCGTATAATTCACCCCTCCACTTT. This codes for CASSYGTDPYNSPLHF.

The chain couples TRBV6-6 to TRBJ1-4, with 7 bases matching TRBD1. CDR3 length: 15 residues. Trimming took 3 bases from V and 7 from J; bases not matched to a gene: 8. CDR1 is MNHNY, CDR2 SVGAGI, per germline (reference sequence). This CDR3 reads CASSYVGGVSEKLFF. In DNA form, the CDR3 reads TGTGCCAGCAGTTATGTAGGGGGCGTCTCTGAAAAACTGTTTTTT.

Notes on this clonotype: The junction and the germline gene differ at one end; a read error may be behind it. This chain uses TRBV10-3 with TRBJ1-4; TRBD1 matches 11 bases. CDR1 and CDR2 (germline): ENHRY, SYGVKD. The CDR3 sequence is 14 residues long. This CDR3 reads CAISRTGGDEKLFF. In nucleotides, the CDR3 is TGCGCCATCAGCCGGACAGGGGGCGATGAAAAACTGTTTTTT.

This rearrangement joins TRBV15 to TRBJ2-5, with TRBD1 matching over 9 bases. Trimming at V came to 3 bases and at J to 4 bases, leaving 9 bases not matched to a gene. The CDR3 sequence is 16 residues long. The germline gives CDR1 LNHNV, CDR2 YYDKDF (reference sequence). CDR3 sequence: CATSSEGGQGLETQYF. The CDR3 DNA follows: TGTGCCACCAGCAGTGAGGGGGGACAGGGATTAGAGACCCAGTACTTC.

This clonotype was counted many times. The V gene is TRBV11-2, the J gene TRBJ2-4, with 9 bases aligning to TRBD2. Germline V gene sequence: CDR1 SGHAT, CDR2 FQNNGV. The CDR3 length is 18 residues. V was pared by 3 bases and J by 2 bases, with 11 bases of the junction left unmatched. The CDR3 here is CASSFGVEAGGSKNIQYF. The CDR3, as DNA: TGTGCCAGCAGCTTTGGCGTAGAGGCGGGGGGGTCCAAAAACATTCAGTACTTC.

This clonotype came up once. The V and J genes are TRBV6-6 and TRBJ1-2; D is uncertain. There are 12 residues in the CDR3. The germline CDR1 and CDR2 sequences are MNHNY and SVGAGI (reference sequence). The V end was cut by 10 bases, the J end by 2 bases, with 11 bases between. The CDR3 bases are TGTGCCACTGGGAGCCCCAACTATGGCTACACCTTC. Translation: CATGSPNYGYTF.

The chain carries TRBV14 and TRBJ2-4; the D is unclear. CDR3 length equals 15 residues. Per germline, CDR1 SGHDN and CDR2 FVKESK. The ends were cut back, 1 base at V and 7 bases at J, with 14 bases in the middle. CDR3 residues: CASSQGSNPSNIQYF. The CDR3 nucleotides read TGTGCCAGCAGCCAAGGCTCCAACCCTAGTAACATTCAGTACTTC.

V usage is TRBV27 and J usage is TRBJ2-7, with D tentatively TRBD2 (5 bases). The DNA end is more similar to TRBJ2-4, so the J call may be wrong. The germline V gene encodes CDR1 MNHEY and CDR2 SMNVEV (reference sequence). This CDR3 comprises 16 residues. In DNA, the CDR3 is TGTGCCAGCAGTTTTGAGGGCCCCCGTATCGTAGACATTCAGTACTTC. Its protein product is CASSFEGPRIVDIQYF.

This rearrangement joins TRBV6-1 to TRBJ2-7; D might be TRBD2 (6 bases). With 3 bases removed from V and 4 bases from J, the gap between germline ends came to 16 bases. The CDR3 has 15 residues. Germline values: CDR1 MNHNS, CDR2 SASEGT. The CDR3 here is CASSEGGSRGYEQYF. The CDR3, as DNA: TGTGCCAGCAGTGAGGGTGGGAGCCGGGGGTACGAGCAGTACTTC.

The chain recombines TRBV9 with TRBJ2-4; TRBD2 agrees at 7 bases. The J call may be incorrect, as the DNA end agrees better with TRBJ2-7. This CDR3 has 16 amino acids. The V gene's germline CDR1 is SGDLS and CDR2 YYNGEE. This chain's CDR3 is CASSVAGERGVREQYF. The DNA of the CDR3 is TGTGCCAGCAGCGTAGCCGGCGAACGGGGGGTTCGCGAGCAGTACTTC.

The chain links TRBV29-1 to TRBJ2-1; TRBD1 aligns across 9 bases. This CDR3 region has 13 residues. Trimming removed 6 bases from V and 9 bases from J; junction bases left unmatched: 9. The germline V gene encodes CDR1 SQVTM and CDR2 ANQGSEA. The CDR3 sequence: CSVLGQGKSEQFF. CDR3 in DNA: TGCAGCGTCCTGGGACAGGGCAAGAGTGAGCAGTTCTTC.

The chain combines TRBV7-3 with TRBJ2-1; 12 nucleotides match TRBD2. The better agreement between TRBJ2-7 and the DNA end casts doubt on the J call. CDR1 is SGHTA and CDR2 is FQGTGA in the germline V gene. The CDR3 is made up of 15 amino acids. Here the CDR3 reads CASSSLAGGINEQYF. The CDR3 region has the DNA TGTGCCAGCAGCTCACTAGCGGGGGGAATCAATGAGCAGTACTTC.

Notes on this clonotype: A read error may be the cause here, since a much bigger clone is one base away. V is TRBV7-2 and J is TRBJ2-1, with 8 bases aligning to TRBD1. V dropped 4 bases and J dropped 13; count of bases not matched to a gene: 15. The CDR3 is made up of 15 amino acids. Germline V gene sequence: CDR1 SGHTA, CDR2 FQGNSA. CDR3 sequence: CASSSGTGEWETQFF. The CDR3 coding sequence is TGTGCCAGCAGCTCCGGGACAGGAGAGTGGGAGACCCAGTTCTTC.

The V gene is TRBV6-5, the J gene TRBJ2-1, with D possibly matching TRBD2 (6 bases). Germline CDR1 MNHEY, CDR2 SVGAGI. The CDR3 contains 12 residues. V gave up 7 bases and J gave up 9 bases, with 13 bases separating them. CDR3 loop: CASKRANGEQFF. The CDR3 region has the DNA TGTGCCAGCAAGCGGGCTAACGGTGAGCAGTTCTTC.

CDR3 DNA sequence: TGCAGTGCCCAGGCCGGGGGGCTATCCTACGAGCAGTACTTC. Translation gives CSAQAGGLSYEQYF. The chain couples TRBV20-1 to TRBJ2-7; the D gene is possibly TRBD2 (7 bases). The CDR3 consists of 14 residues. CDR1 is DFQATT, CDR2 SNEGSKA, per germline (reference sequence). Trimming stripped 6 bases from V and 1 base from J, with 16 bases between.

The chain is built from TRBV6-2 or TRBV6-3 and TRBJ1-5; 7 bases match TRBD1. After removal of 5 bases from V and 5 bases from J, the junction contained 9 bases not matched to a gene. Germline assignment: CDR1 MNHEY and CDR2 SVGEGT. This CDR3 is built from 15 residues. CDR3 nucleotides: TGTGCCAGCAGTAGGGACAGATTAACTTATCAGCCCCAGCATTTT. It codes for CASSRDRLTYQPQHF.

Regarding this clonotype: The junction departs from germline at one end; a sequencing error may be responsible. The rearrangement joins TRBV7-8 to TRBJ2-3, with 9 bases that match TRBD1. The length of the CDR3 is 16 residues. CDR1 and CDR2 from the germline V gene are SGHVS and FQNEAQ. This chain's CDR3 is CASSLWDREISDTQYF. In DNA form, the CDR3 reads TGTGCCAGCAGCTTATGGGACAGGGAAATATCAGACACGCAGTATTTT.